This T cell receptor beta chain stems from a study of T cells in Graves' hyperthyroidism and ophthalmopathy. Researchers took RNA transcripts and amplified the TCR beta CDR3 regions from them. HTBI primers were employed in a first-round RT-PCR of the TCR CDR3. TCRdb fed the multiplex PCR reads into MiXCR, producing one record per CDR3 protein. This sample carries around 480,000 distinct CDR3 sequences, around an eighth of them seen once, and the ten largest clones take less than 20%. The length of the CDR3 is 11 residues. V was cut by 6 bases and J by 5 bases, with 5 bases left in between. Germline CDR1 and CDR2: LGHNT and FRNRAP. The sample holds many counts of this clonotype.

The sequenced material came from blood. This TCR was sampled from a woman aged 18-30 years with Graves' hyperthyroidism. The chain links TRBV12-5 to TRBJ1-5; D call uncertain. Written as DNA, the CDR3 is TGTGCTAGTGGCCCCTATCAGCCCCAGCATTTT. This codes for CASGPYQPQHF.